These 5 T cell receptor beta chains originate from one sample sequenced in a study of regulatory T cells in long-lasting Graves disease. Specified time point: persistent/refractory GD, antithyroid drugs over 5 years with positive TRAb. Generation of the TCR library employed RNA extracted from PBMCs. Combining iRepertoire HTBI primers with Arm-PCR of CDR3 regions, the authors built TCR beta libraries. TCRdb re-analysed the multiplex PCR reads in MiXCR, keeping a single row per CDR3 protein. The sample has 430,000 or so distinct CDR3 sequences, around 23% seen once. The material was peripheral blood mononuclear cells (PBMCs), obtained when the disease was refractory, from a patient treated with antithyroid drugs. The receptors originated from a female donor with Graves disease.

This clonotype was counted ten times or more. The genes are TRBV12-3 or TRBV12-4 and TRBJ2-2; D may be TRBD2 (6 bases). The CDR3 covers 16 residues. The germline V and J ends were trimmed by 1 base and 3 bases, with 12 bases remaining between them. The CDR3 loop is CASSLVPGGDTGELFF. The CDR3 nucleotides read TGTGCCAGCAGTTTAGTTCCAGGAGGGGACACCGGGGAGCTGTTTTTT.

As regards this clonotype: Possible read error: a much larger clone is one base away. The V gene is TRBV28, the J gene TRBJ2-7; TRBD2 might be the D (6 bases). The length of the CDR3 is 12 residues. Per germline, CDR1 MDHEN and CDR2 SYDVKM. V shed 6 bases and J shed 9 bases, with 15 bases lying between them. The CDR3 DNA is TGTGCCAGCAGCCTACTAGCCGACGGGCAGTACTTC. This sequence encodes CASSLLADGQYF. Full variable domain (rest looked up from reference TRBV28 and TRBJ2-7): DVKVTQSSRYLVKRTGEKVFLECVQDMDHENMFWYRQDPGLGLRLIYFSYDVKMKEKGDIPEGYSVSREKKERFSLILESASTNQTSMYLCASSLLADGQYFGPGTRLTVT.

V is TRBV27 and J is TRBJ1-5, with D perhaps matching TRBD1 (5 bases). Germline values: CDR1 MNHEY, CDR2 SMNVEV (reference sequence). V gave up 0 bases and J gave up 0 bases, with 9 bases separating them. This CDR3 is built from 16 residues. Written as DNA, the CDR3 is TGTGCCAGCAGTTTATCGGGCGGGGGTAGCAATCAGCCCCAGCATTTT. Protein product: CASSLSGGGSNQPQHF.

The chain joins TRBV6-1 to TRBJ2-7; 9 bases agree with TRBD2. The CDR3 consists of 15 residues. CDR1 is MNHNS and CDR2 is SASEGT in the germline V gene. The trim removed 4 bases at V and 3 bases at J, leaving 7 bases unmatched. This chain's CDR3 is CASSGVAGEIYEQYF. The CDR3 DNA follows: TGTGCCAGCAGTGGAGTAGCGGGAGAGATCTACGAGCAGTACTTC.

Comment on this clonotype: The junction differs from germline at one of its ends, possibly a read error. The V call is TRBV6-1, the J call TRBJ2-5, with a tentative D call TRBD2 (7 bases). The CDR3 extends over 17 amino acids. Germline values: CDR1 MNHNS, CDR2 SASEGT. CDR3 DNA sequence: TGTGCCAGCAGTGAAGCATCAGGGGCCAAAGGGGGGGAGACCCAGCACTTC. As protein: CASSEASGAKGGETQHF.